Below are 28 T cell receptor beta chains sequenced from a single sample in a study of shared clonotypes between healthy human individuals. Clones were read by immunoSEQ multiplex PCR, and TCRdb kept only the in-frame ones, dropping some. The sample lists about 2.1 million clones; around 95% were seen once. Terminally differentiated effector memory CD45RA+ cells were left out of the naive CD8 fraction, which was CD45RO-negative and positively selected for CCR7. The material sequenced was naive CD8+ T cells from PBMCs. The source is a man younger than 30 in good health. Some clones in this sample may be carry-over from other donors' samples.

The chain has TRBV27 and TRBJ2-5; tentatively, D is TRBD1 (6 bases). The CDR3 is 16 residues long. The V end was cut by 4 bases, the J end by 5 bases, with 20 bases between. Germline lookup yields CDR1 MNHEY and CDR2 SMNVEV (reference sequence). CDR3 DNA: TGTGCCAGCAGTTGGGGGCCCGGGGCGGGCCGGGAGACCCAGTACTTC. It encodes CASSWGPGAGRETQYF.

The gene calls are TRBV7-9 and TRBJ2-3, with 9 bases fitting TRBD2. V lost 1 base and J lost 3; bases outside the gene matches: 11. Germline assignment: CDR1 SEHNR and CDR2 FQNEAQ (reference sequence). The CDR3 length is 18 residues. The CDR3 region has the DNA TGTGCCAGCAGCTTAGGTTCTCGCGCGGGAGGGTCGACAGATACGCAGTATTTT. Its translation: CASSLGSRAGGSTDTQYF.

The gene calls are TRBV27 and TRBJ2-7; TRBD1 aligns across 10 bases. Germline CDR1 MNHEY, CDR2 SMNVEV (reference sequence). The CDR3 runs 13 residues. V was clipped by 5 bases and J by 6 bases; unmatched bases: 4. The CDR3: CASSDDRGLEQYF. The CDR3 nucleotides are TGTGCCAGCAGTGACGACAGGGGGCTCGAGCAGTACTTC.

The CDR3 region has the DNA TGTGCCAGCAGCTATGGGGACCGCTCCTACAATGAGCAGTTCTTC. Its translation: CASSYGDRSYNEQFF. The genes are TRBV6-6 and TRBJ2-1; D may be TRBD1 or TRBD2 (5 bases each). The CDR3 sequence is 15 residues long. Germline V gene lookup returns CDR1 MNHNY and CDR2 SVGAGI (reference sequence). With 6 bases removed from V and 0 bases from J, the gap between germline ends came to 12 bases.

CDR3 region: CASSLSTGGYTEAFF. In nucleotides, the CDR3 is TGTGCCAGCAGCCTTTCGACAGGGGGCTACACTGAAGCTTTCTTT. This sequence joins TRBV5-8 and TRBJ1-1; TRBD1 aligns across 10 bases. Per germline, CDR1 SGHTS and CDR2 YDEGEE. This CDR3 is 15 amino acids long. V lost 4 bases, J lost 3 bases, and 6 bases stayed unmatched.

The V gene is TRBV6-4, the J gene TRBJ2-3; 7 bases are a match to TRBD1. CDR1 and CDR2 from the germline V gene are MRHNA and SNTAGT. The length of the CDR3 is 13 residues. The ends lost 6 bases at V and 5 bases at J; junction bases unmatched: 5. The CDR3 nucleotides are TGTGCCAGCAGAGGGGGCGAGGGAGATACGCAGTATTTT. Its protein is CASRGGEGDTQYF.

A single count supports this clone. V gene TRBV28 combines with J gene TRBJ1-2; D is perhaps TRBD1 (6 bases). Trimming took off 2 bases at V and 4 bases at J, with 11 bases between the two ends. The CDR3 spans 14 residues. Germline CDR1 reads MDHEN; CDR2 reads SYDVKM. Here the CDR3 DNA reads TGTGCCAGCAGTTTAAGGGGGTTCGTCTATGGCTACACCTTC. Its protein is CASSLRGFVYGYTF.

This chain uses TRBV30 with TRBJ1-1; D might be TRBD1 (5 bases). CDR1 and CDR2 (germline): GTSNPN, SVGIG (reference sequence). Trimming took off 4 bases at V and 1 base at J, with 7 bases between the two ends. This CDR3 comprises 12 residues. CDR3 nucleotides: TGTGCCTGGACCCAGGGGAACACTGAAGCTTTCTTT. It specifies CAWTQGNTEAFF.

The chain is built from TRBV15 and TRBJ1-2; maybe TRBD1 (6 bases). The germline V gene encodes CDR1 LNHNV and CDR2 YYDKDF (reference sequence). There are 15 residues in the CDR3. With 3 bases removed from V and 0 bases from J, the gap between germline ends came to 11 bases. The CDR3 region is CATSRPGHPNYGYTF. The CDR3 coding sequence is TGTGCCACCAGCAGGCCGGGACATCCTAACTATGGCTACACCTTC.

This clone was detected a few times. This rearrangement joins TRBV28 to TRBJ1-1, with 10 positions matching TRBD1. Trimming at V came to 4 bases and at J to 4 bases, leaving 0 bases not matched to a gene. The CDR3 loop spans 13 amino acids. CDR1 MDHEN and CDR2 SYDVKM come from the germline V gene. CDR3 sequence: CASSWTGGTEAFF. The CDR3 coding sequence is TGTGCCAGCAGTTGGACAGGGGGCACTGAAGCTTTCTTT. The full variable domain, its missing parts supplied by reference TRBV28 and TRBJ1-1, is DVKVTQSSRYLVKRTGEKVFLECVQDMDHENMFWYRQDPGLGLRLIYFSYDVKMKEKGDIPEGYSVSREKKERFSLILESASTNQTSMYLCASSWTGGTEAFFGQGTRLTVV.

With respect to this clone: The same CDR3 arises from other DNA sequences in this sample as well. V and J are TRBV27 and TRBJ1-1; no clear D gene. Germline CDR1 MNHEY, CDR2 SMNVEV (reference sequence). V lost 3 bases and J 2 bases, leaving 7 bases between the germline ends. CDR3 length: 13 residues. The CDR3 region is CASSFGLNTEAFF. The CDR3 bases are TGTGCCAGCAGTTTTGGCCTCAACACTGAAGCTTTCTTT.

This clone showed up just a few times. The chain joins TRBV27 to TRBJ2-1; D may match TRBD1 or TRBD2 (5 bases each). V was pared by 4 bases and J by 2 bases, with 6 bases between. The CDR3 consists of 13 residues. Looked up from germline, CDR1 is MNHEY and CDR2 is SMNVEV (reference sequence). CDR3: CASSWDPYNEQFF. CDR3 nucleotides: TGTGCCAGCAGTTGGGACCCCTACAATGAGCAGTTCTTC.

The chain combines TRBV7-8 with TRBJ2-7; 7 positions match TRBD2. Germline CDR1 and CDR2: SGHVS and FQNEAQ. The CDR3 is made up of 15 amino acids. The V segment lost 5 bases and the J segment 6 bases; nucleotides outside the gene matches: 13. CDR3 DNA sequence: TGTGCCAGCAGCCAAAGCCCCAGGGAGGGAGGCGAGCAGTACTTC. This sequence encodes CASSQSPREGGEQYF.

The chain couples TRBV7-9 to TRBJ1-2; the D gene is possibly TRBD1 (6 bases). This CDR3 spans 16 amino acids. Trimming cost V 5 bases and J 3 bases, with 19 bases left between them. In germline, CDR1 is SEHNR, CDR2 FQNEAQ (reference sequence). The CDR3 here is CASSDISHREYYGYTF. As DNA, the CDR3 is TGTGCCAGCAGCGACATCTCTCACAGGGAATACTATGGCTACACCTTC.

This rearrangement joins TRBV2 to TRBJ2-1; D is perhaps TRBD1 (9 bases). This CDR3 contains 19 residues. The V gene lost 6 bases and the J gene lost 8 bases, with 32 bases spanning the gap. Germline loops: CDR1 SNHLY, CDR2 FYNNEI. CDR3 in amino acids: CASSWDRVTSGSRRDEQFF. In DNA, the CDR3 is TGTGCCAGCAGCTGGGACAGGGTGACAAGCGGGAGTCGACGTGATGAGCAGTTCTTC.

This rearrangement joins TRBV28 to TRBJ2-7; 11 nucleotides align to TRBD1. The CDR3 covers 15 residues. CDR1 and CDR2 (germline): MDHEN, SYDVKM. V was clipped by 5 bases and J by 7 bases; unmatched bases: 10. CDR3 sequence: CASSGDRGALREQYF. CDR3 DNA sequence: TGTGCCAGCAGTGGGGACAGGGGGGCCTTAAGGGAGCAGTACTTC.

V usage is TRBV5-4 and J usage is TRBJ2-5, with 9 bases aligning to TRBD2. The V segment lost 0 bases and the J segment 1 base; nucleotides outside the gene matches: 10. The CDR3 has 18 residues. The V gene's germline CDR1 is SGHNT and CDR2 YYREEE (reference sequence). The CDR3 spells CASSLVGLAQHFQETQYF. The CDR3 DNA reads as TGTGCCAGCAGCTTGGTCGGACTAGCGCAACACTTCCAAGAGACCCAGTACTTC.

The V gene is TRBV27, the J gene TRBJ2-7; 9 nucleotides align to TRBD1. Germline CDR1 and CDR2: MNHEY and SMNVEV (reference sequence). The CDR3 covers 14 residues. Trimming removed 7 bases from V and 0 bases from J; junction bases left unmatched: 4. CDR3: CASKLTGGSYEQYF. The CDR3 region has the DNA TGTGCCAGCAAGCTGACAGGGGGCTCCTACGAGCAGTACTTC.

The V gene is TRBV11-2, the J gene TRBJ2-1; no clear D. Germline V CDR1 and CDR2: SGHAT, FQNNGV. The germline V and J ends were trimmed by 6 bases and 8 bases, with 8 bases remaining between them. The CDR3 covers 11 residues. CDR3 sequence reads: CASRFADEQFF. For the CDR3, the DNA is TGTGCCAGCAGATTCGCGGATGAGCAGTTCTTC.

Notes on this clone: The same CDR3 is also encoded by other DNA sequences in this sample. This chain joins TRBV28 and TRBJ2-1; no reliable D call. V was trimmed by 2 bases and J by 8 bases, leaving 4 bases between them. Germline assignment: CDR1 MDHEN and CDR2 SYDVKM. This CDR3 spans 11 amino acids. CDR3 region: CASSLLDEQFF. CDR3 DNA: TGTGCCAGCAGTTTACTGGATGAGCAGTTCTTC.

J is TRBJ2-1 and V is TRBV5-4, with D unresolved. Germline-derived CDR1 and CDR2 are SGHNT and YYREEE (reference sequence). The CDR3 has 14 amino acids. V lost 3 bases and J 3 bases, leaving 10 bases between the germline ends. The CDR3 reads CASSSADGYNEQFF. In nucleotides, the CDR3 is TGTGCCAGCAGCTCGGCGGACGGCTACAATGAGCAGTTCTTC. The full variable domain, in which reference TRBV5-4 and TRBJ2-1 provide the parts outside the CDR3, is ETGVTQSPTHLIKTRGQQVTLRCSSQSGHNTVSWYQQALGQGPQFIFQYYREEENGRGNFPPRFSGLQFPNYSSELNVNALELDDSALYLCASSSADGYNEQFFGPGTRLTVL.

There are a few counts of this clone. The chain employs TRBV7-9 and TRBJ2-5; weak D call: TRBD1 (5 bases). The CDR3 is 13 amino acids. Germline CDR1 and CDR2: SEHNR and FQNEAQ (reference sequence). V dropped 5 bases and J dropped 5 bases, with 12 bases sitting between them. Here the CDR3 reads CASSPKGWETQYF. CDR3 DNA: TGTGCCAGCAGCCCCAAGGGGTGGGAGACCCAGTACTTC.

This chain links TRBV6-6 with TRBJ2-5, with D hard to call. Germline assignment: CDR1 MNHNY and CDR2 SVGAGI (reference sequence). CDR3 length equals 14 residues. V was clipped by 5 bases and J by 2 bases, with 12 bases between them. This chain's CDR3 is CASSARVDQETQYF. For the CDR3, the DNA is TGTGCCAGCAGTGCAAGGGTCGATCAAGAGACCCAGTACTTC.

In nucleotides, the CDR3 is TGTGCCAGCAGCGAGTCGGACAGGGCCTTAAATGAAAAACTGTTTTTT. Protein sequence: CASSESDRALNEKLFF. V and J are TRBV9 and TRBJ1-4; 8 bases map to TRBD1. From germline, CDR1 is SGDLS and CDR2 YYNGEE. The ends lost 3 bases at V and 5 bases at J; junction bases unmatched: 9. This CDR3 spans 16 amino acids.

The J gene is TRBJ2-2, the V gene TRBV19; weak D call: TRBD1 (6 bases). The V end lost 1 base, the J end lost 2 bases, and 17 bases lay between the germline ends. Per the germline V gene, CDR1 is LNHDA and CDR2 is SQIVND (reference sequence). The CDR3 consists of 18 residues. The CDR3 spells CASSIAFRTVTNTGELFF. The DNA for the CDR3 is TGTGCCAGTAGTATAGCGTTTCGGACAGTAACCAACACCGGGGAGCTGTTTTTT.

CDR3 in DNA: TGTGCCAGCAGTGAAATCGACAGACCGTATGGCTACACCTTC. Translated, it gives CASSEIDRPYGYTF. The J gene is TRBJ1-2, the V gene TRBV6-1; weak D call: TRBD1 (5 bases). Germline assignment: CDR1 MNHNS and CDR2 SASEGT. Trimming pared 2 bases from V and 5 bases from J, leaving 12 bases between. The CDR3 is 14 residues long.

The chain links TRBV9 to TRBJ1-5; D unresolved. Germline V gives CDR1 SGDLS, CDR2 YYNGEE. The length of the CDR3 is 15 residues. V dropped 3 bases and J dropped 5 bases, with 15 bases sitting between them. The CDR3 region has the DNA TGTGCCAGCAGCGGGGAGGCCTCCCCCGATCAGCCCCAGCATTTT. It encodes CASSGEASPDQPQHF.

The rearrangement links TRBV11-2 to TRBJ2-7, with 11 positions matching TRBD2. From germline, CDR1 is SGHAT and CDR2 FQNNGV. This CDR3 region has 16 residues. The junction had 8 bases not matched to a gene; V was cut back by 5 bases and J by 2 bases. For the CDR3, the DNA is TGTGCCAGCAGCAGGGGACTAGCGGAGAGCACCTACGAGCAGTACTTC. As protein: CASSRGLAESTYEQYF.